This TCR beta chain was recovered during a study of human T cells and chemical hapten exposure. On the study more broadly: Mostly female patients had alopecia areata, totalis or universalis.

The CDR3 sequence is 12 residues long. Germline values: CDR1 SGHTA, CDR2 FQGNSA. V gave up 5 bases and J gave up 3 bases, with 6 bases separating them. This clonotype showed up just a few times. In TCRdb, the RACE reads were re-called with MiXCR into one record per CDR3 protein. The sample includes 75,000 to 100,000 distinct CDR3 sequences, around 11% of them seen just once. Time point described: patch test 1, 2 weeks after DPC sensitization. Indicated treatment: therapeutic diphenylcyclopropenone sensitization with weekly scalp DPC. The TCR originated in a woman in her thirties or forties with alopecia areata. Some clones in this sample may be carry-over from other donors' samples. The sequencing used whole blood, collected in connection with sensitization to the hapten diphenylcyclopropenone (DPC). The V call is TRBV7-2, the J call TRBJ2-3; D is ambiguous. DNA for the CDR3: TGTGCCAGCAGCGCCACAACAGATACGCAGTATTTT. Translated, it gives CASSATTDTQYF.